The T cell receptor (beta chain) described here comes from a study of blood T cell repertoires in COVID-19. Study context: T cells, B-cell-depleted T cells, or PBMCs supplied cDNA or gDNA.

A few counts support this clone. Assay used: immunoSEQ multiplex PCR; TCRdb lists only in-frame clones, some missing. Of 230,000 or so clones in the sample, 85% to 90% were seen once. Deletions cut 5 bases from V and 5 bases from J, with 13 bases between. This CDR3 comprises 12 residues. Germline loops: CDR1 SQVTM, CDR2 ANQGSEA. Sequencing input: peripheral blood. The chain combines TRBV29-1 with TRBJ2-7, with unresolved D. This TCR was sampled from a woman aged 40 to 55 who had recovered from COVID-19. CDR3 region: CSVRSGSNEQYF. The CDR3, as DNA: TGCAGCGTTCGGTCCGGGTCCAACGAGCAGTACTTC.